The 10 T cell receptor beta chains in this list originate from one sample, sequenced in a study of cytomegalovirus exposure and HLA in healthy donors. Use of 60 Vbeta and 13 Jbeta primers characterized the PCR. Generated by immunoSEQ multiplex PCR, the TCRdb table keeps only in-frame clones and is missing some. In the table there are some 190,000 clones, around 75% of which are singletons. Sequencing used PBMCs. The source is a female donor in good health and CMV-seronegative.

This clone was counted a few times. For the CDR3, the DNA is TGTGCCAGCAGCCTACTAGCGGGAGGGGTCACAGATACGCAGTATTTT. Translating gives CASSLLAGGVTDTQYF. The chain joins TRBV28 to TRBJ2-3; 13 bases line up with TRBD2. The V gene's germline CDR1 is MDHEN and CDR2 SYDVKM. The CDR3 length is 16 residues. Trimming at V came to 6 bases and at J to 2 bases, leaving 5 bases not matched to a gene.

The rearrangement joins TRBV6-5 to TRBJ1-1, with 7 bases aligning to TRBD1. Germline CDR1 and CDR2: MNHEY and SVGAGI. The V gene end was trimmed by 5 bases and the J gene end by 4 bases; junction bases not matched to a gene: 7. The CDR3 spans 14 residues. CDR3 DNA: TGTGCCAGCAGTAGACAGGGAGAGATCACTGAAGCTTTCTTT. Translated: CASSRQGEITEAFF.

The chain couples TRBV6-1 to TRBJ1-1; the D is unclear. Trimming took off 3 bases at V and 5 bases at J, with 19 bases between the two ends. The CDR3 runs 16 residues. Germline V gene lookup returns CDR1 MNHNS and CDR2 SASEGT. This chain's CDR3 is CASSDPPGGVVTEAFF. The CDR3 DNA reads as TGTGCCAGCAGTGATCCACCTGGCGGGGTGGTAACTGAAGCTTTCTTT.

The V gene is TRBV9, the J gene TRBJ2-2, with TRBD1 matching 7 bases. The CDR3 totals 15 residues. Germline values: CDR1 SGDLS, CDR2 YYNGEE. Trimming took 0 bases from V and 4 from J; bases not matched to a gene: 3. Here the CDR3 reads CASSVGQGVTGELFF. The DNA for the CDR3 is TGTGCCAGCAGCGTAGGGCAGGGGGTCACCGGGGAGCTGTTTTTT.

The sample holds a few counts of this clone. The V gene is TRBV28, the J gene TRBJ1-3; 7 bases agree with TRBD1. V was clipped by 4 bases and J by 7 bases; unmatched bases: 7. From germline, CDR1 is MDHEN and CDR2 SYDVKM. This CDR3 has 14 amino acids. As DNA, the CDR3 is TGTGCCAGCAGTTCGCTTCACAGGGGTAACACCATATATTTT. This gives the protein CASSSLHRGNTIYF.

The genes are TRBV10-2 and TRBJ1-3; 9 bases line up with TRBD1. Germline CDR1 reads WSHSY; CDR2 reads SAAADI. The CDR3 spans 15 residues. With V trimmed by 8 bases and J by 0 bases, 5 bases remained unmatched. DNA of the CDR3: TGCGCCAGCCGGACAGGGGCGAACTCTGGAAACACCATATATTTT. Translating it yields CASRTGANSGNTIYF.

This clone has only a few counts. The gene calls are TRBV7-2 and TRBJ1-2, with a tentative D call TRBD1 (5 bases). V was clipped by 5 bases and J by 8 bases, with 15 bases between them. In germline, CDR1 is SGHTA, CDR2 FQGNSA. The length of the CDR3 is 13 residues. CDR3 nucleotide sequence: TGTGCCAGCAGCAATGAGTTCTCAGGGGGCTACACCTTC. Its protein is CASSNEFSGGYTF.

This clone has at least ten counts. The chain uses TRBV6-1 and TRBJ1-5; 9 positions agree with TRBD1. Germline V gives CDR1 MNHNS, CDR2 SASEGT. After removal of 10 bases from V and 7 bases from J, the junction contained 2 bases not matched to a gene. The CDR3 length is 11 residues. CDR3 region: CAIGTGQPQHF. CDR3 nucleotide sequence: TGTGCCATAGGGACAGGGCAGCCCCAGCATTTT.

The chain uses TRBV4-3 and TRBJ2-6, with D unresolved. The CDR3 extends over 17 amino acids. The V and J ends lost 0 bases and 0 bases respectively, with 9 bases between them. CDR1 is LGHNA and CDR2 is YSLEER in the germline V gene. The CDR3 DNA is TGCGCCAGCAGCCAAGACCTGACGGGCTCTGGGGCCAACGTCCTGACTTTC. Its translation: CASSQDLTGSGANVLTF.

This sequence joins TRBV4-2 and TRBJ2-7, with 10 bases matching TRBD2. V shed 4 bases and J 5 bases; nucleotides not matched to a gene: 8. CDR1 LGHNA and CDR2 YNFKEQ come from the germline V gene. The length of the CDR3 is 15 residues. CDR3 nucleotides: TGTGCCAGCAGCCCAGCGGGAGGGCCCGGGCACGAGCAGTACTTC. It specifies CASSPAGGPGHEQYF.